This TCR beta chain was sequenced during a study of T cells in localized non-small cell lung cancer. CDR3 size: 16 residues. V shed 5 bases and J 1 base; nucleotides not matched to a gene: 10. The germline V gene has CDR1 LNHDA and CDR2 SQIVND (reference sequence). Method: immunoSEQ multiplex PCR; TCRdb's copy keeps in-frame clones and lacks some. The sample lists about 59,000 clones; about 90% were seen once. V is TRBV19 and J is TRBJ2-5, with TRBD1 identical over 7 bases. The sequenced sample was peripheral blood, obtained before any cancer treatment. This sequence was found in a woman aged 40-69 years with stage I lung adenocarcinoma. Here the CDR3 reads CASSVRGTVSQETQYF. In DNA form, the CDR3 reads TGTGCCAGTAGTGTCCGAGGGACAGTATCCCAAGAGACCCAGTACTTC. The variable domain in full, with the rest retrieved from reference TRBV19 and TRBJ2-5, is DGGITQSPKYLFRKEGQNVTLSCEQNLNHDAMYWYRQDPGQGLRLIYYSQIVNDFQKGDIAEGYSVSREKKESFPLTVTSAQKNPTAFYLCASSVRGTVSQETQYFGPGTRLLVL.